This is a list of T cell receptor beta chains from one sample in a study of identical twins. Each CDR3 protein gets one entry after TCRdb re-called the 5' RACE reads with MiXCR. The data hold about 530,000 distinct CDR3 sequences, with about a fifth observed a single time. These data also formed part of another study, on yellow fever vaccine responses in identical twins.

The sample comprised CD4+ T cells sorted from blood. The receptors derive from a woman between 18 and 29 years old in good health. Each CDR3 is given with its conserved first and last residue. The D gene is left open where the match is weak. Size is stated for part of the rows, as once, few or many counts, or as a class when the clone is expanded.

clone size	V gene	D gene	J gene	CDR3 protein	CDR3 DNA
-	TRBV12-3/TRBV12-4	-	TRBJ1-1	CASSLGPTRNTEAFF	TGTGCCAGCAGTCTAGGACCGACGAGGAACACTGAAGCTTTCTTT
-	TRBV5-1	-	TRBJ1-1	CASSSVQGKTEAFF	TGCGCCAGCAGCTCGGTCCAGGGGAAAACTGAAGCTTTCTTT
-	TRBV5-1	-	TRBJ2-1	CASSPTDYINDNEQFF	TGCGCCAGCAGCCCCACGGACTACATAAATGACAATGAGCAGTTCTTC
few	TRBV7-9	-	TRBJ2-2	CASSSQGGLGELFF	TGTGCCAGCAGTTCCCAAGGCGGCCTCGGGGAGCTGTTTTTT
few	TRBV5-1	-	TRBJ1-4	CASSDSGGATNEKLFF	TGCGCCAGCAGCGACTCCGGGGGCGCAACTAATGAAAAACTGTTTTTT
-	TRBV4-2	TRBD2	TRBJ2-1	CASSQSGTSSYEQFF	TGTGCCAGCAGCCAATCCGGGACTAGCAGTTATGAGCAGTTCTTC
few	TRBV11-2	-	TRBJ2-1	CASHGRSSYNEQFF	TGTGCCAGCCACGGCCGTAGCTCCTACAATGAGCAGTTCTTC
few	TRBV29-1	-	TRBJ1-1	CSVEDRRNTEAFF	TGCAGCGTTGAAGACCGGCGGAACACTGAAGCTTTCTTT
-	TRBV5-1	TRBD2	TRBJ2-1	CASSLGAGGWDEQFF	TGCGCCAGCAGCTTGGGGGCGGGAGGATGGGATGAGCAGTTCTTC
many	TRBV12-3/TRBV12-4	-	TRBJ1-1	CASSSGTEAFF	TGTGCCAGCAGTTCAGGGACTGAAGCTTTCTTT
once	TRBV28	TRBD2	TRBJ2-1	CASRDRGTSGSSYNEQFF	TGTGCCAGTAGGGACAGGGGGACTAGCGGGAGCTCCTACAATGAGCAGTTCTTC
few	TRBV28	TRBD1	TRBJ2-3	CASSVGQGIGTDTQYF	TGTGCCAGCAGTGTAGGACAGGGCATAGGCACAGATACGCAGTATTTT
few	TRBV5-6	-	TRBJ1-2	CASSLVIGAGYGYTF	TGTGCCAGCAGCTTGGTGATAGGGGCTGGTTACGGCTACACCTTC
-	TRBV5-1	TRBD2	TRBJ2-3	CASSTAGTRKGADTQYF	TGCGCCAGCAGCACAGCCGGGACTAGAAAAGGGGCAGATACGCAGTATTTT
-	TRBV10-3	-	TRBJ2-7	CAISGGDWTYEQYF	TGTGCCATCAGTGGGGGGGACTGGACCTACGAGCAGTACTTC
-	TRBV15	-	TRBJ2-1	CATSRGRYNEQFF	TGTGCCACCAGCAGAGGCCGGTACAATGAGCAGTTCTTC
-	TRBV5-6	-	TRBJ2-5	CASSLRLATETQYF	TGTGCCAGCAGCTTACGTCTAGCCACCGAGACCCAGTACTTC
few	TRBV12-3/TRBV12-4	-	TRBJ2-7	CASSLWVADSYEQYF	TGTGCCAGCAGTTTATGGGTCGCCGACTCCTACGAGCAGTACTTC
few	TRBV7-2	-	TRBJ1-6	CASSLVGLRGYNSPLHF	TGTGCCAGCAGCTTAGTTGGTTTGCGCGGATACAATTCACCCCTCCACTTT
-	TRBV11-2	TRBD2	TRBJ2-3	CASSLYLAGADTQYF	TGTGCCAGCAGCTTATACCTCGCGGGAGCAGATACGCAGTATTTT
many	TRBV5-1	-	TRBJ2-3	CASSLAGLPTDTQYF	TGCGCCAGCAGCTTGGCCGGGCTACCCACAGATACGCAGTATTTT
-	TRBV20-1	-	TRBJ2-5	CSAPGRGQETQYF	TGCAGTGCCCCGGGAAGGGGCCAAGAGACCCAGTACTTC
-	TRBV6-1	-	TRBJ2-1	CASSPGFGSNEQFF	TGTGCCAGCAGTCCGGGTTTTGGGTCCAATGAGCAGTTCTTC
many	TRBV5-6	-	TRBJ2-7	CASSLGWQSSYEQYF	TGTGCCAGCAGCTTGGGTTGGCAGTCAAGCTACGAGCAGTACTTC
few	TRBV5-1	-	TRBJ2-1	CASSLGASAPEQFF	TGCGCCAGCAGCTTGGGTGCGAGCGCACCCGAGCAGTTCTTC
-	TRBV5-1	TRBD1	TRBJ2-5	CASSLVTGEKETQYF	TGCGCCAGCAGCTTGGTAACAGGGGAGAAAGAGACCCAGTACTTC
few	TRBV14	-	TRBJ2-4	CASSPRSGSSNIQYF	TGTGCCAGCAGCCCCCGTTCGGGATCTTCAAACATTCAGTACTTC
-	TRBV9	TRBD2	TRBJ2-2	CASSKLAAKTTTGELFF	TGTGCCAGCAGCAAACTAGCGGCCAAGACCACTACCGGGGAGCTGTTTTTT
-	TRBV7-2	-	TRBJ2-3	CASSSLGGIADTQYF	TGTGCCAGCAGCTCCCTTGGAGGGATCGCAGATACGCAGTATTTT
few	TRBV5-1	-	TRBJ2-7	CASSTQIGEQYF	TGCGCCAGCTCAACCCAGATCGGCGAGCAGTACTTC
few	TRBV5-1	-	TRBJ1-2	CASSFGNSNYGYTF	TGCGCCAGCAGCTTTGGGAACTCTAACTATGGCTACACCTTC
-	TRBV7-9	TRBD1	TRBJ2-2	CASSSGQTNTGELFF	TGTGCCAGCAGCTCGGGACAGACGAACACCGGGGAGCTGTTTTTT
few	TRBV10-1	-	TRBJ2-2	CASSESELRTRHANTGELFF	TGCGCCAGCAGTGAGTCCGAGCTCCGGACACGCCACGCGAACACCGGGGAGCTGTTTTTT
-	TRBV12-3/TRBV12-4	TRBD2	TRBJ2-3	CASSRAGAGTDTQYF	TGTGCCAGCAGTAGAGCGGGAGCTGGGACAGATACGCAGTATTTT
-	TRBV28	-	TRBJ2-1	CASSFSGLTSYNEQFF	TGTGCCAGCAGTTTTTCGGGACTTACCTCCTACAATGAGCAGTTCTTC